The 5 T cell receptor beta chains below all came from one sample that was sequenced in a study of tumor-infiltrating lymphocytes in primary liver carcinoma (dated by TCRdb to the late 2010s). Without any cell sorting, total RNA and DNA were extracted together from around 20-30 mg of bulk tissue using the AllPrep DNA/RNA mini kit. The sequencing machine was an Illumina HiSeq 2500. Using a constant-region primer and ProtoScript II reverse transcriptase, TCRbeta-specific cDNA was reverse-transcribed from 500 to 650 ng total RNA. TCRbeta libraries were built with three nested multiplex PCR rounds, a slightly modified ARM-PCR procedure. The first two PCR rounds used multiplex TRBV1-TRBV30 forward primers with a Cbeta reverse primer, each for about 10 cycles. TCRdb passed the public sequencing reads through fastp at Q25 and MiXCR, retaining productive beta sequences. Rows matching on CDR3 protein sequence are summarized as one entry with the most common DNA and genes. In this sample the table shows about 190,000 distinct CDR3 sequences, around 85% of which occur a single time. 15% to 20% of the sample lies in the top ten.

What was sequenced was tumor tissue from primary liver carcinoma. Receptor source: a man aged 40-50 years with primary liver carcinoma and hepatitis B virus infection.

The rearrangement joins TRBV11-2 to TRBJ2-5, with D possibly TRBD2 on 6 matching bases. Trimming removed 3 bases from V and 4 bases from J, with 27 bases in between. CDR1 is SGHAT and CDR2 is FQNNGV in the germline V gene. The CDR3 is 19 amino acids. The CDR3 loop reads CASSFGNLLAEGRGETQYF. DNA of the CDR3: TGTGCCAGCAGCTTTGGTAACCTTCTAGCCGAAGGGCGGGGAGAGACCCAGTACTTC.

In regard to this clonotype: The junction and the germline gene differ at one end; a read error may be behind it. The V call is TRBV12-3 or TRBV12-4, the J call TRBJ2-2, with 9 positions matching TRBD2. The CDR3 is 18 residues long. The chain's CDR3 is CASILGASGMAWTGELFF. Here the CDR3 DNA reads TGTGCCAGCATTTTAGGGGCTAGCGGGATGGCCTGGACCGGGGAGCTGTTTTTT.

This clonotype was seen just once. No conserved phenylalanine or tryptophan is present at the end of the CDR3, so a read error is the likely explanation. The chain combines TRBV7-2 with TRBJ2-3, with 10 bases matching TRBD1. Germline CDR1 is SGHTA and CDR2 is FQGNSA. The CDR3 runs to 15 residues. Trimming cost V 5 bases and J 2 bases; bases outside gene matches: 4. The chain's CDR3 is CASSRGTGVTDTQYY. The CDR3 DNA reads TGTGCCAGCAGCCGGGGGACAGGGGTCACAGATACGCAGTATTAT.

This clonotype has just one count. Because the CDR3 is missing its conserved closing phenylalanine or tryptophan, this is likely a read error. The chain has TRBV6-6 and TRBJ2-7; 7 nucleotides agree with TRBD1. From germline, CDR1 is MNHNY and CDR2 SVGAGI (reference sequence). The CDR3 consists of 17 residues. Trimming removed 6 bases from V and 3 bases from J; junction bases left unmatched: 17. The CDR3 DNA follows: TGTGCCAGCAGCCCTGAACTAAATAGGGGGCAGAACTACGAGCAGTACTCC. Translated, it gives CASSPELNRGQNYEQYS.

A note on this clonotype: A much larger clone sits a single nucleotide away, making a read error possible. The chain employs TRBV7-6 and TRBJ2-7; 12 nucleotides align to TRBD2. Germline CDR1 reads SGHVS; CDR2 reads FNYEAQ. The CDR3 is made up of 17 amino acids. The CDR3 DNA is TGTGTCAGCAGCTTAGCGGTGACTAGCGGGAGCCCCTACGAGCAGTACTTC. Its protein product is CVSSLAVTSGSPYEQYF.